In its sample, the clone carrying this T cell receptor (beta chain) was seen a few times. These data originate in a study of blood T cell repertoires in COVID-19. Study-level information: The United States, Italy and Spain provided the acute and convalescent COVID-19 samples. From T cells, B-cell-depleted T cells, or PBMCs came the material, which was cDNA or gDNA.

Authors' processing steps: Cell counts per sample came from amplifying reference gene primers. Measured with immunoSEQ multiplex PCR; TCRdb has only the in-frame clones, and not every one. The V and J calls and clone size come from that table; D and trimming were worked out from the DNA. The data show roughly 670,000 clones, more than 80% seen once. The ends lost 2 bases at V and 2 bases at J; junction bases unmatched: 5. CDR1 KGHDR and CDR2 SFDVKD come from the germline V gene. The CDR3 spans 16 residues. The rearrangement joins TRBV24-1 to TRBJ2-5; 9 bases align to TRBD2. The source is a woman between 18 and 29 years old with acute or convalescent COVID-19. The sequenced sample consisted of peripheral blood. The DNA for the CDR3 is TGTGCCACCAGTGATTCACCAGCGGGGGGTCAAGAGACCCAGTACTTC. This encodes CATSDSPAGGQETQYF.